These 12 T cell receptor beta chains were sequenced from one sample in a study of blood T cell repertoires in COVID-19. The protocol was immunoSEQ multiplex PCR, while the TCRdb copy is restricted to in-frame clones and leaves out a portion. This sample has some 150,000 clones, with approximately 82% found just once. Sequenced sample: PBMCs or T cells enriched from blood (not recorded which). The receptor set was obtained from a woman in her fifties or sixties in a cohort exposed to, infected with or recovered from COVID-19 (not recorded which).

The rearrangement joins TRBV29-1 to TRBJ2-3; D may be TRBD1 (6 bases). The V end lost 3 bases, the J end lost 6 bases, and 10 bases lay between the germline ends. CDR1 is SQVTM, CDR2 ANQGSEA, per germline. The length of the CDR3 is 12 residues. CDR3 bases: TGCAGCGTTGATGGGGGCAGGGATACGCAGTATTTT. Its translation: CSVDGGRDTQYF.

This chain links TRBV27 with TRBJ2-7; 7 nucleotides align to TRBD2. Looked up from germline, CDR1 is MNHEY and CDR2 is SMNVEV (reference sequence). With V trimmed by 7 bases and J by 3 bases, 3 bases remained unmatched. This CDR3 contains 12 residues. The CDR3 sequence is CASTGGGYEQYF. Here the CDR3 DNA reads TGTGCCAGCACGGGCGGGGGCTACGAGCAGTACTTC.

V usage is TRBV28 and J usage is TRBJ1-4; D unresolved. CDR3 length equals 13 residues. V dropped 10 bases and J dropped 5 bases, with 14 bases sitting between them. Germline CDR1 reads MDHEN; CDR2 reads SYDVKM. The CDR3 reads CATTGYSNEKLFF. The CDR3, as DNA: TGTGCCACCACGGGATACTCGAATGAAAAACTGTTTTTT.

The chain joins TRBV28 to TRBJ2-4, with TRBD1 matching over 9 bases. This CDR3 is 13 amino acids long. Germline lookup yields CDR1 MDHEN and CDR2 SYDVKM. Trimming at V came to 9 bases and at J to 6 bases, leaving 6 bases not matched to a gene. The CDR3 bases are TGTGCCAGTAGAACGGGACAGGGAAACATTCAGTACTTC. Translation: CASRTGQGNIQYF.

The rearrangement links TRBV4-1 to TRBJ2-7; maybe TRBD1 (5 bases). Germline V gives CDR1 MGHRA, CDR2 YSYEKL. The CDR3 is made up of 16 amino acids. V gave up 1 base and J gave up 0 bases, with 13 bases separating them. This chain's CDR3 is CASSQGSQGLSYEQYF. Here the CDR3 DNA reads TGCGCCAGCAGCCAAGGGAGCCAGGGTCTCTCCTACGAGCAGTACTTC.

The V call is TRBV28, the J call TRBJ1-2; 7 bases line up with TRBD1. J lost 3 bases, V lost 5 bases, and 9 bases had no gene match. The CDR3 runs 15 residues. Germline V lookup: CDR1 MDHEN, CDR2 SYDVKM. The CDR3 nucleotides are TGTGCCAGCAGTAGGACAGGAGCTGACGACTATGGCTACACCTTC. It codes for CASSRTGADDYGYTF.

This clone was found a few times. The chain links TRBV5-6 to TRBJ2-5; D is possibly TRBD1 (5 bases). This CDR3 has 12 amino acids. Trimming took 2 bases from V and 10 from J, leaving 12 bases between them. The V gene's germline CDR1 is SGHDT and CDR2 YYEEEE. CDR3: CASSFGRVDQYF. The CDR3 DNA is TGTGCCAGCAGCTTTGGCAGGGTTGACCAGTACTTC.

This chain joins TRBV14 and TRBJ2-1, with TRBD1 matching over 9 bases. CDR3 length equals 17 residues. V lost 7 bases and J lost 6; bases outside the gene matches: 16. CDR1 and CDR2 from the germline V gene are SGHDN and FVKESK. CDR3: CASTRLVGTGLVNEQFF. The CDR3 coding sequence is TGTGCCAGCACCCGGCTAGTAGGGACAGGGTTGGTCAATGAGCAGTTCTTC.

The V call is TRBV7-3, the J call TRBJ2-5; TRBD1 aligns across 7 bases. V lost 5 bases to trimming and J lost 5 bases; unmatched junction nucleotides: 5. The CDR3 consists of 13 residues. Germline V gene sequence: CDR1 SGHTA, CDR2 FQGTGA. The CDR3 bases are TGTGCCAGCAGCCCGACAGGGTTGGAGACCCAGTACTTC. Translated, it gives CASSPTGLETQYF.

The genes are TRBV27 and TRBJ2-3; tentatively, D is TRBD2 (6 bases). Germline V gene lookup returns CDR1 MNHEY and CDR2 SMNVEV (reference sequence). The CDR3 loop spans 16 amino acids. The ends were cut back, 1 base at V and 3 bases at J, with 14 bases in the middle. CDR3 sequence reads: CASSLFKGTVTDTQYF. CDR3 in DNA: TGTGCCAGCAGTTTATTTAAAGGGACTGTGACAGATACGCAGTATTTT.

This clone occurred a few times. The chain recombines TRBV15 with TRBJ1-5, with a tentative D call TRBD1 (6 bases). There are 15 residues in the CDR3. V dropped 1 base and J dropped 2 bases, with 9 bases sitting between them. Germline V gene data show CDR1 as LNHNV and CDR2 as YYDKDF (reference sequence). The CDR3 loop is CATSRGRGGNQPQHF. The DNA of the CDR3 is TGTGCCACCAGCAGAGGCAGGGGCGGCAATCAGCCCCAGCATTTT.

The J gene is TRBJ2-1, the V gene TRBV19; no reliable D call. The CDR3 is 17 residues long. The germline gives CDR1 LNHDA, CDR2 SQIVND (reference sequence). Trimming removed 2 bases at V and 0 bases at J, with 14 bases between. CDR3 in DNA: TGTGCCAGTAGTATATTACCAGAAACCAACTCCTACAATGAGCAGTTCTTC. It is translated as CASSILPETNSYNEQFF.